This T cell receptor beta chain is from a study of shared clonotypes between healthy human individuals. Original data processing: In the immunoSEQ data, sequences were junction-only and lacked quality scores, so filtering differed. Repertoires were generated with immunoSEQ multiplex PCR, while TCRdb's copy carries only in-frame clones and drops some. That table gives V, J and clone size, and the DNA gave D and trimming. The sample contains 560,000 or so clones, about 96% of which appear only once. Concerning this clone itself: Other nucleotide sequences in the sample specify the same CDR3.

Selected positively for CCR7 and CD45RO-negative, naive CD8 cells excluded terminally differentiated effector memory CD45RA+ cells. There are 13 residues in the CDR3. Germline V CDR1 and CDR2: MNHEY, SMNVEV (reference sequence). Trimming at V came to 5 bases and at J to 8 bases, leaving 6 bases not matched to a gene. The sample taken for sequencing was naive CD8+ T cells sorted from blood. The clonotype originates from a woman aged 25 to 39 in good health. The chain carries TRBV27 and TRBJ1-2, with 9 bases that match TRBD1. CDR3 sequence: CASSPGTGMGYTF. Written as DNA, the CDR3 is TGTGCCAGCAGTCCCGGGACAGGGATGGGCTACACCTTC.